This T cell receptor beta chain was recorded in a study of blood T cell repertoires in COVID-19. Participant ages covered roughly 18 to 89 years across 20 to 25 US areas. Either two negative PCRs, clearance, or symptom resolution qualified Cohort 3 donors as recovered. V trimming: 6 bases; J trimming: 8 bases; junction bases outside the gene matches: 5. The germline V gene encodes CDR1 LGHDT and CDR2 YNNKEL (reference sequence). This CDR3 spans 15 amino acids. Per the study methods: Reference gene primer amplification gave estimated nucleated cell counts. Libraries were prepared by immunoSEQ multiplex PCR; TCRdb keeps only in-frame clonotypes and omits some of them. Clonal size and the V and J genes are those of that table, whereas D and trimming came from the DNA. The data show around 290,000 clones, approximately 86% seen once.

The sample comprised PBMCs or T cells enriched from blood (not recorded which). The V and J genes are TRBV3-1 (or the pseudogene TRBV3-2) and TRBJ2-1; 15 nucleotides agree with TRBD2. This TCR was sampled from a woman aged 25 to 39 who had recovered from COVID-19. The CDR3 sequence: CASRRTSGRADEQFF. CDR3 in DNA: TGTGCCAGCAGACGGACTAGCGGGAGGGCTGATGAGCAGTTCTTC.